This TCR beta chain came from a study of tumor and adjacent non-tumor tissue in lung cancer. Study details: On average, productive TCRbeta reads reached about 4.17 million per sample. Study conclusions and caveats: Top 100 clones took a larger repertoire share in normal lung.

This clonotype came up once. Its target is unknown. Three rounds of nested PCR, following a modified ARM-PCR protocol, produced the TCRbeta library. Using its own MiXCR run on the multiplex PCR reads, TCRdb lists one record per CDR3 protein. The sample contains 60,000 to 85,000 distinct CDR3 sequences, over 75% of which appear only once. Trimming removed 8 bases at V and 4 bases at J, with 14 bases between. Germline V CDR1 and CDR2: DFQATT, SNEGSKA (reference sequence). This CDR3 has 13 residues. No cell sorting was done before RNA was extracted from the tissue. Between August and November 2014, newly diagnosed, chemotherapy-naive lung cancer patients underwent thoracic surgery in China.

V usage is TRBV20-1 and J usage is TRBJ2-2, with D unclear. This clonotype was obtained from a woman in her fifties or sixties with non-small cell lung cancer. The specimen sequenced was lung tumor tissue. CDR3 in amino acids: CSIVDPITGELFF. The CDR3 bases are TGCAGTATTGTGGATCCGATCACCGGGGAGCTGTTTTTT.